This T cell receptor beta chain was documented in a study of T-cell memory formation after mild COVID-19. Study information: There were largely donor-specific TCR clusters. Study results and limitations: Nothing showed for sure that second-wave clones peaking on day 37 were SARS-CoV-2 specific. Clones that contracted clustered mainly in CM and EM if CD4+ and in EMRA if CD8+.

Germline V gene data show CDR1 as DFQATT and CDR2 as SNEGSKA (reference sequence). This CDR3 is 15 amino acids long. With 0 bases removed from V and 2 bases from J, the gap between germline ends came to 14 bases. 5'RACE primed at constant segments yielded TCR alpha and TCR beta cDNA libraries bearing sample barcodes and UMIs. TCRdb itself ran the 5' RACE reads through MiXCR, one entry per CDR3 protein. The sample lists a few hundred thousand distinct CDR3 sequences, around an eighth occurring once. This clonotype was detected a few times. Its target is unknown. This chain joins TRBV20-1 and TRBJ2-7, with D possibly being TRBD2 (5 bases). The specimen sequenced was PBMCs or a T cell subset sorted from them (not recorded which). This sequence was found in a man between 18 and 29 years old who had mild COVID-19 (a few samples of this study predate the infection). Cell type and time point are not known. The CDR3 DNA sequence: TGCAGTGCTAGAGATCAGAAGTCGGGGACCTACGAGCAGTACGTC. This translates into CSARDQKSGTYEQYV.